This T cell receptor (beta chain) stems from a study of T-cell reconstitution after alpha-beta-depleted transplantation in children. TCRbeta library preparation incorporated unique molecular identifiers. Using its own MiXCR run on the PCR reads, TCRdb lists one record per CDR3 protein. The sample lists about 300,000 distinct CDR3 sequences, over 7.5% seen once, with approximately 9% in the top ten. From germline, CDR1 is SGHTA and CDR2 FQGNSA. V lost 2 bases and J lost 14, with 18 bases in between. This CDR3 contains 13 residues. This clonotype has a count of ten or more. As yet, its antigen is unknown. Findings of the study overall: When one year had passed after transplant, most T-cell counts and diversity came from newly produced T cells. It was reported that alpha-beta T cells came from several hundred expanded graft clones (about two months after transplant). Surviving thymic progenitors and recipient T cells were the source of high TCRbeta diversity at day 60 in some patients.

The TCR comes from a female patient aged 2 to 10 who had a stem cell transplant for Fanconi anemia, so the T cells may come from the graft donor. The V call is TRBV7-2, the J call TRBJ1-2; D gene uncertain. The material was peripheral blood, obtained 360 days after TCRalphabeta/CD19-depleted stem cell transplant. The CDR3 here is CASSLIVLEMGTF. CDR3 coding DNA: TGTGCCAGCAGCTTAATCGTACTGGAAATGGGGACCTTC.